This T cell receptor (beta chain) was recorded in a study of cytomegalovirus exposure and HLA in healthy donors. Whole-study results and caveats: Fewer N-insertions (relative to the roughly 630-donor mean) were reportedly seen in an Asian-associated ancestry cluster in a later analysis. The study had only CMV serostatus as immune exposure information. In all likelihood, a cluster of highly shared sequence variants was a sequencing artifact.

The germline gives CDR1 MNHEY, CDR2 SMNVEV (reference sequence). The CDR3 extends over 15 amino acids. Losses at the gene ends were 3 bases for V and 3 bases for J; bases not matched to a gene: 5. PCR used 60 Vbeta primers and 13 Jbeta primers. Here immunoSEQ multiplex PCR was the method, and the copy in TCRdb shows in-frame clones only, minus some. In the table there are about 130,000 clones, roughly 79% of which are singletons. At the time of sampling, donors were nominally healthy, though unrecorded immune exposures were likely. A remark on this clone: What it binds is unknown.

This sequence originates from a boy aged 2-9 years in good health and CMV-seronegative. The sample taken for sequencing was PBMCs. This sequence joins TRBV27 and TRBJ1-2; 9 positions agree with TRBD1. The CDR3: CASSFRGDRDYGYTF. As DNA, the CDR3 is TGTGCCAGCAGTTTTAGAGGGGACAGGGACTATGGCTACACCTTC.